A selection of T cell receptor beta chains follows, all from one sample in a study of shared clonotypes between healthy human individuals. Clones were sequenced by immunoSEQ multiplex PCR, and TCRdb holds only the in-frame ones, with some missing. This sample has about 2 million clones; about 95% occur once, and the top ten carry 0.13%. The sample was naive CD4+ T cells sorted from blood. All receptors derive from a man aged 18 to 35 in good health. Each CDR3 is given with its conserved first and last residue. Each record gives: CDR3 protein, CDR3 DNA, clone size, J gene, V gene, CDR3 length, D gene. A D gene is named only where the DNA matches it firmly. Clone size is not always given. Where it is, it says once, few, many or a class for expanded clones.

CDR3 protein: CASSEDLDYGYTF
CDR3 DNA: TGCGCCAGCAGTGAGGACCTAGACTATGGCTACACCTTC
clone size: NA
J gene: TRBJ1-2
V gene: TRBV5-1
CDR3 length: 13
D gene: NA

CDR3 protein: CSAPPLGGTYNEQFF
CDR3 DNA: TGCAGCGCCCCTCCCTTGGGGGGGACATACAATGAGCAGTTCTTC
clone size: NA
J gene: TRBJ2-1
V gene: TRBV29-1
CDR3 length: 15
D gene: NA

CDR3 protein: CATSGSPGQAYEQYF
CDR3 DNA: TGTGCCACCAGCGGATCCCCGGGACAAGCATACGAGCAGTACTTC
clone size: NA
J gene: TRBJ2-7
V gene: TRBV15
CDR3 length: 15
D gene: NA

CDR3 protein: CASSFSGGTDTQYF
CDR3 DNA: TGTGCCAGCAGCTTTAGCGGGGGCACAGATACGCAGTATTTT
clone size: NA
J gene: TRBJ2-3
V gene: TRBV5-4
CDR3 length: 14
D gene: TRBD2

CDR3 protein: CASSPTGQGITDTQYF
CDR3 DNA: TGTGCCAGCAGCCCTACGGGACAGGGAATCACAGATACGCAGTATTTT
clone size: NA
J gene: TRBJ2-3
V gene: TRBV7-9
CDR3 length: 16
D gene: TRBD1

CDR3 protein: CASSLAPKGRGETQYF
CDR3 DNA: TGTGCCAGCAGCTTAGCCCCTAAAGGACGTGGAGAGACCCAGTACTTC
clone size: NA
J gene: TRBJ2-5
V gene: TRBV11-2
CDR3 length: 16
D gene: NA

CDR3 protein: CASSSFGGTLSLETQYF
CDR3 DNA: TGTGCCAGCAGCTCCTTTGGCGGGACCCTCTCATTGGAGACCCAGTACTTC
clone size: NA
J gene: TRBJ2-5
V gene: TRBV7-9
CDR3 length: 17
D gene: NA

CDR3 protein: CASSPRQQVNEKLFF
CDR3 DNA: TGTGCCAGCAGCCCCAGGCAACAAGTTAATGAAAAACTGTTTTTT
clone size: NA
J gene: TRBJ1-4
V gene: TRBV7-9
CDR3 length: 15
D gene: NA

CDR3 protein: CASSASTNEKLFF
CDR3 DNA: TGTGCTAGCAGCGCCTCGACTAATGAAAAACTGTTTTTT
clone size: NA
J gene: TRBJ1-4
V gene: TRBV7-7
CDR3 length: 13
D gene: NA

CDR3 protein: CASSQNYGYEQYF
CDR3 DNA: TGTGCCAGCAGCCAAAACTACGGCTACGAGCAGTACTTC
clone size: NA
J gene: TRBJ2-7
V gene: TRBV4-2
CDR3 length: 13
D gene: NA

CDR3 protein: CASGAGGGGNQPQHF
CDR3 DNA: TGTGCCAGCGGGGCCGGGGGCGGCGGCAATCAGCCCCAGCATTTT
clone size: once
J gene: TRBJ1-5
V gene: TRBV6-5
CDR3 length: 15
D gene: NA

CDR3 protein: CASSLNAGGPYEQFF
CDR3 DNA: TGTGCCAGCAGCTTAAATGCGGGAGGGCCATATGAGCAGTTCTTC
clone size: NA
J gene: TRBJ2-1
V gene: TRBV7-2
CDR3 length: 15
D gene: TRBD2

CDR3 protein: CAWSAPDRDSNEQFF
CDR3 DNA: TGTGCCTGGAGTGCCCCAGACAGGGACAGCAATGAGCAGTTCTTC
clone size: NA
J gene: TRBJ2-1
V gene: TRBV30
CDR3 length: 15
D gene: TRBD1

CDR3 protein: CASSAIRAGHEQYF
CDR3 DNA: TGCGCCAGCAGTGCCATTAGGGCAGGGCACGAGCAGTACTTC
clone size: NA
J gene: TRBJ2-7
V gene: TRBV10-1
CDR3 length: 14
D gene: NA

CDR3 protein: CASSSTGSSYNEQFF
CDR3 DNA: TGTGCCAGCAGTTCGACAGGGAGCTCCTACAATGAGCAGTTCTTC
clone size: NA
J gene: TRBJ2-1
V gene: TRBV27
CDR3 length: 15
D gene: TRBD1

CDR3 protein: CASSLGRQETQYF
CDR3 DNA: TGTGCCAGCAGCTTAGGTCGCCAAGAGACCCAGTACTTC
clone size: NA
J gene: TRBJ2-5
V gene: TRBV11-2
CDR3 length: 13
D gene: NA

CDR3 protein: CASSLALTRGSVELFF
CDR3 DNA: TGTGCCAGCAGCTTAGCGCTCACCCGCGGAAGTGTTGAACTGTTTTTT
clone size: NA
J gene: TRBJ1-4
V gene: TRBV7-9
CDR3 length: 16
D gene: NA

CDR3 protein: CASSKGQGIIDEQFF
CDR3 DNA: TGTGCCAGCAGCAAGGGACAGGGAATTATCGATGAGCAGTTCTTC
clone size: NA
J gene: TRBJ2-1
V gene: TRBV7-9
CDR3 length: 15
D gene: TRBD1

CDR3 protein: CAWSPGWGGGSPYEQYF
CDR3 DNA: TGTGCCTGGAGTCCTGGTTGGGGGGGAGGGTCCCCCTACGAGCAGTACTTC
clone size: NA
J gene: TRBJ2-7
V gene: TRBV30
CDR3 length: 17
D gene: TRBD2

CDR3 protein: CASSETSGSWYEQYF
CDR3 DNA: TGCGCCAGCAGCGAGACTAGCGGGAGTTGGTACGAGCAGTACTTC
clone size: NA
J gene: TRBJ2-7
V gene: TRBV5-1
CDR3 length: 15
D gene: TRBD2

CDR3 protein: CASSRGSGNTIYF
CDR3 DNA: TGTGCCAGTTCCAGGGGGTCTGGAAACACCATATATTTT
clone size: NA
J gene: TRBJ1-3
V gene: TRBV28
CDR3 length: 13
D gene: TRBD1

CDR3 protein: CASSKDTGGRSGYTF
CDR3 DNA: TGTGCCAGCAGCAAAGACACAGGGGGCCGGTCTGGCTACACCTTC
clone size: few
J gene: TRBJ1-2
V gene: TRBV5-6
CDR3 length: 15
D gene: TRBD1

CDR3 protein: CASSSFQGFVNTEAFF
CDR3 DNA: TGTGCCAGCAGCTCCTTCCAGGGTTTTGTAAACACTGAAGCTTTCTTT
clone size: NA
J gene: TRBJ1-1
V gene: TRBV7-6
CDR3 length: 16
D gene: NA

CDR3 protein: CAWKRDGGEGGTQYF
CDR3 DNA: TGTGCCTGGAAGAGGGACGGCGGGGAGGGCGGTACGCAGTATTTT
clone size: NA
J gene: TRBJ2-3
V gene: TRBV30
CDR3 length: 15
D gene: TRBD2